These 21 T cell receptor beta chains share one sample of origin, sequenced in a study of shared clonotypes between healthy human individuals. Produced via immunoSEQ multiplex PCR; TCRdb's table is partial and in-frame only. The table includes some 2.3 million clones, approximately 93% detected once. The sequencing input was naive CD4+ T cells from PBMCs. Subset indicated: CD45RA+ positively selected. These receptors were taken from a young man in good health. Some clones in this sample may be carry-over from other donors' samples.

The DNA of the CDR3 is TGTGCCAGCAGCAGGGGGAGGCAGAGCTATGGCTACACCTTC. It translates to CASSRGRQSYGYTF. The V call is TRBV7-9, the J call TRBJ1-2; a weak D match, TRBD1 (6 bases). The CDR3 is made up of 14 amino acids. V was shortened by 5 bases and J by 4 bases, with 14 bases between the two germline ends. The germline V gene has CDR1 SEHNR and CDR2 FQNEAQ (reference sequence).

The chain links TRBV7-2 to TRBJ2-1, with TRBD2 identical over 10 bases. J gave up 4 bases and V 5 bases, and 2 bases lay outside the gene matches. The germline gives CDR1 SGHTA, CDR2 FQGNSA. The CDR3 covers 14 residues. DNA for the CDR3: TGTGCCAGCAGCCCGGGACTAGCGTACAATGAGCAGTTCTTC. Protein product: CASSPGLAYNEQFF.

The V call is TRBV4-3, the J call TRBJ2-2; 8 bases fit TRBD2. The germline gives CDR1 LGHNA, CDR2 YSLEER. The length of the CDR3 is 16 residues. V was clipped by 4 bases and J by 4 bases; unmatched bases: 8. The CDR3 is CASSPRPSGSTGELFF. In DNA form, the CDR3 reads TGCGCCAGCAGCCCCCGTCCCAGCGGGAGCACCGGGGAGCTGTTTTTT.

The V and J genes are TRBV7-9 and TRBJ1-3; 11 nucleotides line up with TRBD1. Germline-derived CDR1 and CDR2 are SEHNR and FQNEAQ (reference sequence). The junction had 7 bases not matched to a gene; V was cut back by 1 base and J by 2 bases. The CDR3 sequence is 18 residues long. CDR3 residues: CASSLGGDRGGPGNTIYF. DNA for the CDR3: TGTGCCAGCAGCTTAGGTGGGGACAGGGGGGGTCCTGGAAACACCATATATTTT.

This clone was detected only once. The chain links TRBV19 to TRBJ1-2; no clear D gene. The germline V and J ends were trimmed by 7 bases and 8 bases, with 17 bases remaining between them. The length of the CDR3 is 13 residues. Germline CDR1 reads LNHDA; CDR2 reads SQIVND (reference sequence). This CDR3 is CASMESSLNGYTF. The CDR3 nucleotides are TGTGCCAGTATGGAGTCTTCCCTGAACGGCTACACCTTC.

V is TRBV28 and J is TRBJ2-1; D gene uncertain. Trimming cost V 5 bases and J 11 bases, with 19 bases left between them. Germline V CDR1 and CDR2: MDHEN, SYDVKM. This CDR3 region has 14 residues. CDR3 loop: CASSPPTAFGQQFF. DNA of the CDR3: TGTGCCAGCAGTCCTCCGACGGCGTTCGGGCAGCAGTTCTTC.

For the CDR3, the DNA is TGTGCCATCAGTATTAGCGGGGGGCTAGAAGAGCAGTACTTC. As protein: CAISISGGLEEQYF. The chain employs TRBV10-3 and TRBJ2-7; 10 bases agree with TRBD2. Per the germline V gene, CDR1 is ENHRY and CDR2 is SYGVKD. There are 14 residues in the CDR3. Trimming removed 5 bases from V and 7 bases from J; junction bases left unmatched: 8.

The CDR3 here is CASSPTSGRGLDTQYF. CDR3 coding DNA: TGTGCCAGCAGCCCTACTAGCGGCCGCGGATTGGATACGCAGTATTTT. The chain employs TRBV11-3 and TRBJ2-3, with 8 bases aligning to TRBD2. Germline CDR1 and CDR2: SGHNT and YENEEA. Germline trimming cut 5 bases from V and 6 bases from J; bases unmatched to any gene: 13. This CDR3 contains 16 residues.

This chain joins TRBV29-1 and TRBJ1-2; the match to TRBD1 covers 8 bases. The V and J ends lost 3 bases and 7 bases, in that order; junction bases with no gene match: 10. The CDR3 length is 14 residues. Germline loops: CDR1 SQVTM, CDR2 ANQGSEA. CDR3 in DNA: TGCAGCGTTGAGTCTACAGGGGGGACCGGTGGCTACACCTTC. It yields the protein CSVESTGGTGGYTF.

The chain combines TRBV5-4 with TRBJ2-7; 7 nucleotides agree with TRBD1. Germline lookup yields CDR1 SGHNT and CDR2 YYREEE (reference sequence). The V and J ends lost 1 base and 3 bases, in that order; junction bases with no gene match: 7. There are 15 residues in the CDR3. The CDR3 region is CASSLPGTARYEQYF. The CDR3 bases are TGTGCCAGCAGCTTGCCCGGGACAGCCCGCTACGAGCAGTACTTC.

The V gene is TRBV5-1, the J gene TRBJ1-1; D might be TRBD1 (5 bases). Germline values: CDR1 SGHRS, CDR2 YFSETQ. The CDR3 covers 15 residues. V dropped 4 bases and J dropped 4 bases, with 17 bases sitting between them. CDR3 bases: TGCGCCAGCAGCCCGGAGGGGTACGTGGGCACTGAAGCTTTCTTT. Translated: CASSPEGYVGTEAFF.

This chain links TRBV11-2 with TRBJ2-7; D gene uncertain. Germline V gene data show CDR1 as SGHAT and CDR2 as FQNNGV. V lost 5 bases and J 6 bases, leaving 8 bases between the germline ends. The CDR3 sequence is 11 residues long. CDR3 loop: CASSQALEQYF. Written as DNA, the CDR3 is TGTGCCAGCAGCCAAGCTCTCGAGCAGTACTTC.

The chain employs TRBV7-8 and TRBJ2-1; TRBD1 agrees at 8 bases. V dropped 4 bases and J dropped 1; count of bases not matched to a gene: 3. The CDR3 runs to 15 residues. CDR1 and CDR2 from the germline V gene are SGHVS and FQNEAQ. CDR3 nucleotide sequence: TGTGCCAGCAGCTCTCAGGGGGCTTCCTACAATGAGCAGTTCTTC. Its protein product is CASSSQGASYNEQFF.

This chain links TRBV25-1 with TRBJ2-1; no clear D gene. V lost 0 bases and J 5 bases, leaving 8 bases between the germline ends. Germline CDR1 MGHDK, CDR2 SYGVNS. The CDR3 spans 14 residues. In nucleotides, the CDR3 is TGTGCCAGCAGTGAATATCGCACAAACAATGAGCAGTTCTTC. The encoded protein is CASSEYRTNNEQFF.

CDR3 sequence: CASSPLAGGLDEQFF. Here the CDR3 DNA reads TGTGCCAGCTCACCACTAGCGGGAGGACTAGATGAGCAGTTCTTC. The chain couples TRBV18 to TRBJ2-1; 10 nucleotides line up with TRBD2. This CDR3 spans 15 amino acids. Trimming cost V 1 base and J 8 bases; bases outside gene matches: 5. The germline CDR1 and CDR2 sequences are KGHSH and LQKENI.

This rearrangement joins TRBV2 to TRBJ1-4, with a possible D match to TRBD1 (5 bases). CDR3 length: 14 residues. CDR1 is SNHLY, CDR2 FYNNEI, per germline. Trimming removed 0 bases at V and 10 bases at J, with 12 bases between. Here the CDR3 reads CASSEALQGRKLFF. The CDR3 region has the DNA TGTGCCAGCAGTGAAGCGCTTCAGGGCCGAAAACTGTTTTTT.

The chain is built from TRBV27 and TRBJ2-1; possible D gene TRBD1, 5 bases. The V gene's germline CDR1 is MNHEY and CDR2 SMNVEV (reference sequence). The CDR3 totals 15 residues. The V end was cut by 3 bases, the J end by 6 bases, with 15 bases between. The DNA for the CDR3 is TGTGCCAGCAGTTTCCTGTTGGGGCCGAGCAATGAGCAGTTCTTC. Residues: CASSFLLGPSNEQFF.

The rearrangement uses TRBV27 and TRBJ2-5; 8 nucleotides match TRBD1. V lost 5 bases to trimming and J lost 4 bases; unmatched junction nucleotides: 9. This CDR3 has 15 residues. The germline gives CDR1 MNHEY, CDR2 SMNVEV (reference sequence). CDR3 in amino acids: CASSPQGAKGETQYF. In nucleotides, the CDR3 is TGTGCCAGCAGTCCTCAGGGGGCTAAGGGAGAGACCCAGTACTTC.

The CDR3 DNA is TGTGCCAGCAGCTTACTCAGGATAGGGGGCGGGGAGCTGTTTTTT. This sequence encodes CASSLLRIGGGELFF. This chain links TRBV7-3 with TRBJ2-2; possible D gene TRBD1, 6 bases. The CDR3 sequence is 15 residues long. Germline CDR1 SGHTA, CDR2 FQGTGA. Between the trimmed V and J ends, which lost 2 bases and 7 bases, there was a span of 14 bases.

This CDR3 reads CASSLLGMDNEQFF. CDR3 nucleotide sequence: TGCGCCAGCAGCTTATTAGGGATGGATAATGAGCAGTTCTTC. The chain joins TRBV5-1 to TRBJ2-1; D not certain. The germline CDR1 and CDR2 sequences are SGHRS and YFSETQ. V shed 2 bases and J shed 7 bases, with 13 bases lying between them. This CDR3 comprises 14 residues.

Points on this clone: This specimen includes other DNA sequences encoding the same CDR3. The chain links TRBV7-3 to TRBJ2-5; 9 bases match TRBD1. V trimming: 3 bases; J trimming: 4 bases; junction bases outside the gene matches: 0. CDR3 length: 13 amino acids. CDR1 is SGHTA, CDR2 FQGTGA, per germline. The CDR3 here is CASSLGQGETQYF. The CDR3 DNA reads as TGTGCCAGCAGCTTGGGACAGGGAGAGACCCAGTACTTC.